The 21 T cell receptor beta chains below come from one sample, sequenced in a study of T cells after yellow fever vaccination. TCRdb used MiXCR to reprocess the 5' RACE reads, holding one entry per CDR3 protein. This sample yields approximately 510,000 distinct CDR3 sequences, of which roughly 22% are seen a single time; roughly a sixth belongs to the top ten. The source material was PBMCs, sampled less than 25 days after the first yellow fever vaccination. Receptors originate from a man aged 18 to 29 who received the YFV17D yellow fever vaccine.

The sample holds a few counts of this clonotype. This rearrangement joins TRBV3-1 to TRBJ2-1; 14 bases agree with TRBD2. Germline V gene sequence: CDR1 LGHDT, CDR2 YNNKEL (reference sequence). CDR3 length: 16 amino acids. The ends lost 4 bases at V and 7 bases at J; junction bases unmatched: 6. CDR3 region: CASSRLTSGGANEQFF. CDR3 in DNA: TGTGCCAGCAGCCGTCTGACTAGCGGGGGGGCGAATGAGCAGTTCTTC.

In this sample, this clonotype turned up a few times. The rearrangement uses TRBV4-3 and TRBJ1-1; 7 nucleotides agree with TRBD1. Germline CDR1 and CDR2: LGHNA and YSLEER. The CDR3 loop spans 13 amino acids. The J segment lost 4 bases and the V segment lost 6 bases, leaving 5 bases of the junction unmatched. The CDR3 sequence: CASRNRGSTEAFF. The CDR3 nucleotides are TGCGCCAGCAGAAACAGGGGAAGCACTGAAGCTTTCTTT.

The chain joins TRBV6-1 to TRBJ1-1, with D unresolved. Trimming took off 5 bases at V and 1 base at J, with 8 bases between the two ends. Germline CDR1 MNHNS, CDR2 SASEGT. The CDR3 has 13 amino acids. In DNA form, the CDR3 reads TGTGCCAGCAGTCCAACCAGGAACACTGAAGCTTTCTTT. This gives the protein CASSPTRNTEAFF.

This clonotype appeared a few times. This sequence joins TRBV6-5 and TRBJ2-1; 13 bases map to TRBD2. Germline V CDR1 and CDR2: MNHEY, SVGAGI. CDR3 length: 17 residues. The trim removed 0 bases at V and 5 bases at J, leaving 4 bases unmatched. The CDR3 loop is CASSYSRTSGGNNEQFF. In nucleotides, the CDR3 is TGTGCCAGCAGTTACTCTCGGACTAGCGGGGGCAACAATGAGCAGTTCTTC.

This clonotype has only a few counts. V is TRBV6-2 or TRBV6-3 and J is TRBJ1-2; no clear D. V shed 7 bases and J shed 2 bases, with 14 bases lying between them. Germline CDR1 MNHEY, CDR2 SVGEGT. The CDR3 runs 14 residues. The CDR3 sequence is CASTPSSVNYGYTF. CDR3 sequence (DNA): TGTGCCAGCACCCCTTCCTCTGTAAACTATGGCTACACCTTC.

The chain carries TRBV4-2 and TRBJ1-6; 11 bases match TRBD1. From germline, CDR1 is LGHNA and CDR2 YNFKEQ. J lost 12 bases, V lost 4 bases, and 5 bases had no gene match. CDR3 length: 14 residues. In nucleotides, the CDR3 is TGTGCCAGCAGCCCAGGGACAGGGGGAGGACCCCTCCACTTT. As protein: CASSPGTGGGPLHF.

The chain combines TRBV27 with TRBJ1-4; D unresolved. In germline, CDR1 is MNHEY, CDR2 SMNVEV (reference sequence). There are 15 residues in the CDR3. V lost 5 bases and J 5 bases, leaving 15 bases between the germline ends. The CDR3, as DNA: TGTGCCAGCAGTCCCCGCCGGAGCCGAAATGAAAAACTGTTTTTT. This codes for CASSPRRSRNEKLFF.

J is TRBJ2-2 and V is TRBV7-2; D uncertain. Trimming took off 1 base at V and 8 bases at J, with 5 bases between the two ends. Germline V gives CDR1 SGHTA, CDR2 FQGNSA. The CDR3 runs 12 residues. DNA of the CDR3: TGTGCCAGCAGCTTAGATAGGGGGGAGCTGTTTTTT. It encodes CASSLDRGELFF. Drawing the rest from reference TRBV7-2 and TRBJ2-2, the complete variable domain is GAGVSQSPSNKVTEKGKDVELRCDPISGHTALYWYRQSLGQGLEFLIYFQGNSAPDKSGLPSDRFSAERTGGSVSTLTIQRTQQEDSAVYLCASSLDRGELFFGEGSRLTVL.

This clonotype was seen only a few times. V is TRBV5-1 and J is TRBJ2-2; D is unresolved. V lost 5 bases and J 6 bases, leaving 2 bases between the germline ends. The CDR3 has 10 residues. The germline V gene has CDR1 SGHRS and CDR2 YFSETQ. CDR3 sequence reads: CASRAGELFF. The CDR3 DNA sequence: TGCGCCAGCAGAGCCGGGGAGCTGTTTTTT.

J is TRBJ1-2 and V is TRBV6-5; a possible D gene is TRBD1 (5 bases). V was clipped by 6 bases and J by 8 bases, with 16 bases between them. CDR3 length: 13 amino acids. Germline V CDR1 and CDR2: MNHEY, SVGAGI. The CDR3 bases are TGTGCCAGCAGACGGGGGGGTGCTGGGGGCTACACCTTC. It specifies CASRRGGAGGYTF.

The rearrangement links TRBV7-2 to TRBJ1-3, with unresolved D. Germline V CDR1 and CDR2: SGHTA, FQGNSA. V lost 4 bases, J lost 5 bases, and 21 bases lay in between. There are 17 residues in the CDR3. The CDR3 here is CASSSYLRAQGRNTIYF. Written as DNA, the CDR3 is TGTGCCAGCAGCTCCTATCTTCGGGCGCAAGGACGAAACACCATATATTTT.

This clonotype was recorded a few times. V usage is TRBV19 and J usage is TRBJ2-3, with 8 bases fitting TRBD1. The CDR3 totals 12 residues. The junction had 3 bases not matched to a gene; V was cut back by 7 bases and J by 6 bases. Germline V gene lookup returns CDR1 LNHDA and CDR2 SQIVND (reference sequence). CDR3 sequence reads: CASNDRGDTQYF. The CDR3 coding sequence is TGTGCCAGTAATGACAGGGGCGATACGCAGTATTTT.

The genes are TRBV12-3 or TRBV12-4 and TRBJ2-4; D possibly corresponds to TRBD2 (5 bases). The CDR3 has 16 residues. Trimming took 3 bases from V and 2 from J, leaving 14 bases between them. In nucleotides, the CDR3 is TGTGCCAGCAGTTTCGTGGTTCGGAGGACCAAAAACATTCAGTACTTC. Residues: CASSFVVRRTKNIQYF.

This clonotype was found a few times. The chain has TRBV7-2 and TRBJ2-7, with D perhaps matching TRBD1 or TRBD2 (5 bases each). Germline V lookup: CDR1 SGHTA, CDR2 FQGNSA. The V end was cut by 5 bases, the J end by 3 bases, with 14 bases between. The CDR3 is made up of 14 amino acids. The CDR3 loop is CASSIRDGNYEQYF. CDR3 coding DNA: TGTGCCAGCAGCATCCGGGACGGCAACTACGAGCAGTACTTC.

V is TRBV23-1 and J is TRBJ1-1, with D hard to call. TRBV23-1 is known as an ORF, though its function is uncertain. The CDR3 has 14 residues. V gave up 7 bases and J gave up 4 bases, with 16 bases separating them. The CDR3 protein is CASTFGKFSTEAFF. The DNA of the CDR3 is TGCGCCAGCACCTTCGGGAAATTTAGCACTGAAGCTTTCTTT.

Only a few counts were recorded for this clonotype. The V gene is TRBV29-1, the J gene TRBJ2-5; D is perhaps TRBD1 (5 bases). Germline V gene data show CDR1 as SQVTM and CDR2 as ANQGSEA. The CDR3 is 13 amino acids. Trimming pared 5 bases from V and 0 bases from J, leaving 10 bases between. The DNA for the CDR3 is TGCAGCGTTTGTCGCAGGGACCAAGAGACCCAGTACTTC. It translates to CSVCRRDQETQYF.

This clonotype has a handful of counts. The gene calls are TRBV6-1 and TRBJ2-7, with 7 bases lining up with TRBD1. This CDR3 contains 15 residues. The germline V gene has CDR1 MNHNS and CDR2 SASEGT. The junction had 12 bases not matched to a gene; V was cut back by 5 bases and J by 5 bases. CDR3 nucleotide sequence: TGTGCCAGCAGTAAAACAGGGGCTTTAGGGGACGAGCAGTACTTC. Translated, it gives CASSKTGALGDEQYF.

The sample holds many counts of this clonotype. The rearrangement joins TRBV9 to TRBJ2-1, with 9 bases fitting TRBD2. V trimming: 3 bases; J trimming: 4 bases; junction bases outside the gene matches: 5. Germline V gene lookup returns CDR1 SGDLS and CDR2 YYNGEE. The CDR3 length is 15 residues. CDR3 bases: TGTGCCAGCAGCGCGGGACTAGCAAGTTACAATGAGCAGTTCTTC. Encoded protein: CASSAGLASYNEQFF. Drawing the rest from reference TRBV9 and TRBJ2-1, the complete variable domain is DSGVTQTPKHLITATGQRVTLRCSPRSGDLSVYWYQQSLDQGLQFLIQYYNGEERAKGNILERFSAQQFPDLHSELNLSSLELGDSALYFCASSAGLASYNEQFFGPGTRLTVL.

The J gene is TRBJ2-1, the V gene TRBV5-4, with 10 nucleotides matching TRBD1. V was clipped by 3 bases and J by 7 bases; unmatched bases: 16. The CDR3 length is 18 residues. Looked up from germline, CDR1 is SGHNT and CDR2 is YYREEE (reference sequence). CDR3 protein: CASSSETGGPPGQNEQFF. The CDR3 nucleotides are TGTGCCAGCAGCTCAGAGACAGGGGGCCCCCCCGGGCAAAATGAGCAGTTCTTC.

The gene calls are TRBV9 and TRBJ2-5; 10 nucleotides agree with TRBD1. The CDR3 consists of 16 residues. After removal of 6 bases from V and 6 bases from J, the junction contained 14 bases not matched to a gene. Germline loops: CDR1 SGDLS, CDR2 YYNGEE. This CDR3 is CASTRGTGQGVKTQYF. The CDR3 DNA is TGTGCCAGCACGAGGGGAACAGGACAGGGGGTAAAGACCCAGTACTTC.

This clonotype was observed a few times. The V gene is TRBV5-4, the J gene TRBJ2-5; perhaps D is TRBD1 or TRBD2 (5 bases each). From germline, CDR1 is SGHNT and CDR2 YYREEE (reference sequence). Between the trimmed V and J ends, which lost 0 bases and 1 base, there was a span of 7 bases. The CDR3 totals 14 residues. The CDR3 DNA is TGTGCCAGCAGCTTGGTGGGGACCCAAGAGACCCAGTACTTC. It encodes CASSLVGTQETQYF.